These T cell receptor beta chains were read from a single sample in a study of PD-1 blockade in classical Hodgkin lymphoma. Clones were sequenced by immunoSEQ multiplex PCR, and TCRdb holds only the in-frame ones, with some missing. The table has 20,000 to 25,000 clones, 65% to 90% seen once; the top ten hold around 20%. Sequencing used peripheral blood mononuclear cells (PBMCs), obtained before the second cycle of nivolumab. These receptors all come from a human donor with classical Hodgkin lymphoma. The CDR3 runs from the conserved cysteine through the conserved F or W. A D gene is named only where the DNA matches it firmly. Only part of the rows carry a size: once, few, many, or a class if the clone is expanded.

CDR3nt,CDR3aa,len,v_gene,abundance,j_gene,d_gene
TGTGCCTGGAGTGTAATAGAGAACACTGAAGCTTTCTTT,CAWSVIENTEAFF,13,TRBV30,.,TRBJ1-1,.
TGCGCCAGCACCACCCAAAGCAGCGGGGTTAGCACAGATACGCAGTATTTT,CASTTQSSGVSTDTQYF,17,TRBV5-1,.,TRBJ2-3,TRBD2
TGTGCCAGCAGTGAAGCTGAAGGGGCCTACGAGCAGTACTTC,CASSEAEGAYEQYF,14,TRBV2,few,TRBJ2-7,.
TGTGCCAGCAGTTATGGGGGCAGCAATCAGCCCCAGCATTTT,CASSYGGSNQPQHF,14,TRBV6-6,.,TRBJ1-5,.
TGCGCCAGCAGTGAACAGTGGGACACTGAAGCTTTCTTT,CASSEQWDTEAFF,13,TRBV10-1,.,TRBJ1-1,.
TGTGCCAGCAGTTTGGGCCGGACTAACTATGGCTACACCTTC,CASSLGRTNYGYTF,14,TRBV6-1,.,TRBJ1-2,.
TGTGCCAGTAGTGCACCGGGACAGCATAATTCACCCCTCCACTTT,CASSAPGQHNSPLHF,15,TRBV19,few,TRBJ1-6,TRBD1
TGCGCCAGCAGTGACCCCGGGAAAGAGACCCAGTACTTC,CASSDPGKETQYF,13,TRBV10-1,.,TRBJ2-5,.
TGTGCCAGCAGTTCACCCTGGACTAGCAACACAGATACGCAGTATTTT,CASSSPWTSNTDTQYF,16,TRBV27,.,TRBJ2-3,TRBD2
TGTGCCAGCCGTTCGGACGGGCTCTATGGCTACACCTTC,CASRSDGLYGYTF,13,TRBV6-1,.,TRBJ1-2,.
TGTGCCAGCAGTGCCCTCGGACGGGTCTCAACACAGACGAACACCGGGGAGCTGTTTTTT,CASSALGRVSTQTNTGELFF,20,TRBV6-1,.,TRBJ2-2,.
TGTGCCAGCGGAAGGGACACCGTCCCAGATACGCAGTATTTT,CASGRDTVPDTQYF,14,TRBV6-1,.,TRBJ2-3,.
TGTGCCAGCAGCCCCAGGACAGGGCGTAGTGAAGCTTTCTTT,CASSPRTGRSEAFF,14,TRBV11-2,.,TRBJ1-1,TRBD1
TGTGCCAGTAGCGGGAGGGCCAGTTGGAATCGGTTCTTC,CASSGRASWNRFF,13,TRBV19,.,TRBJ2-1,TRBD2
TGTGCCAGCAGTTCAGCGGGAGGGTTTTACGAGCAGTACTTC,CASSSAGGFYEQYF,14,TRBV6-5,.,TRBJ2-7,TRBD2
TGTGCCTGGAGTATCGGACTAGCCCCAGGGAACATTCAGTACTTC,CAWSIGLAPGNIQYF,15,TRBV30,.,TRBJ2-4,TRBD2
TGTGCCAGCAGTGGCAGGCACACAGATACGCAGTATTTT,CASSGRHTDTQYF,13,TRBV25-1,.,TRBJ2-3,.
TGTGCCCGAGATGGTCAGGGGGACGGCTATGGCTACACCTTC,CARDGQGDGYGYTF,14,TRBV30,.,TRBJ1-2,TRBD1
TGTGCCTCGGGGGGAGAGTTCAATGAGCAGTTCTTC,CASGGEFNEQFF,12,TRBV6-1,.,TRBJ2-1,TRBD2
TGCGCCAGCAGCTGGAGCCGGGACTTCGGGGAGCTGTTTTTT,CASSWSRDFGELFF,14,TRBV5-1,.,TRBJ2-2,.
TGTGCCAGCAGGACAGGGGTATATGGCTACACCTTC,CASRTGVYGYTF,12,TRBV25-1,.,TRBJ1-2,TRBD1
TGTGCCACCAGTGATTTGAGGGGCTCGAACACCGGGGAGCTGTTTTTT,CATSDLRGSNTGELFF,16,TRBV2,.,TRBJ2-2,.
TGTGCCAGCAGCCTCGGACTAGTTGGCGAGCAGTACTTC,CASSLGLVGEQYF,13,TRBV5-8,.,TRBJ2-7,TRBD2
TGTGCCAGTAGTATTGGGACAGGGAAGCACAATGAGCAGTTCTTC,CASSIGTGKHNEQFF,15,TRBV19,.,TRBJ2-1,TRBD1
TGTGCCTGGAGCCCCGACTGGGGAGGCACAGATACGCAGTATTTT,CAWSPDWGGTDTQYF,15,TRBV30,.,TRBJ2-3,.
TGTGCCAGCAGTCCGACGGGTTACGAGCAGTATTTC,CASSPTGYEQYF,12,TRBV6-1,.,TRBJ2-7,.
TGTGCCAGCAGCTCGGACAGGAATAGCAATCAGCCCCAGCATTTT,CASSSDRNSNQPQHF,15,TRBV6-5,.,TRBJ1-5,TRBD1
TGCGCCAGCAGCCAGACGAAGGCCGGGACTTCGTACCAAGAGACCCAGTACTTC,CASSQTKAGTSYQETQYF,18,TRBV4-1,.,TRBJ2-5,.
TGTGCCAGCAGCGATCAGGGACAGGTAGAATACGAGCAGTACTTC,CASSDQGQVEYEQYF,15,TRBV5-4,.,TRBJ2-7,TRBD1
TGCGCCAGCAGCCAAGGAGGTAATTCACCCCTCCACTTT,CASSQGGNSPLHF,13,TRBV4-1,once,TRBJ1-6,.
TGTGCCAGCAGCGTAGGAGGACTAGCGGGGGGGTCAGAGACCCAGTACTTC,CASSVGGLAGGSETQYF,17,TRBV9,once,TRBJ2-5,TRBD2
TGTGCCAGCAGTTTAGCGGAGCGGGAGCCCTACAATGAGCAGTTCTTC,CASSLAEREPYNEQFF,16,TRBV27,.,TRBJ2-1,TRBD2
TGCGCCAGCAGTCAATACCGGAACACTGAAGCTTTCTTT,CASSQYRNTEAFF,13,TRBV23-1,.,TRBJ1-1,.
TGTGCCAGCAGACCGCAGCCTTTGAACACTGAAGCTTTCTTT,CASRPQPLNTEAFF,14,TRBV27,.,TRBJ1-1,.
TGTGCCTGGAGTGAGGGGGGAGAGACCCAGTACTTC,CAWSEGGETQYF,12,TRBV30,.,TRBJ2-5,.
TGCAGCGTTGAACGGGACAGCGAAGCTTTCTTT,CSVERDSEAFF,11,TRBV29-1,few,TRBJ1-1,TRBD1
TGTGCCAGCAGCTTGGGAACAGGGGCCACTAACACTGAAGCTTTCTTT,CASSLGTGATNTEAFF,16,TRBV5-4,.,TRBJ1-1,TRBD1
TGTGCCAGCAGCTTCTTGGGACAGGAACATGGCTACACCTTC,CASSFLGQEHGYTF,14,TRBV5-4,.,TRBJ1-2,TRBD1
TGTGCCAGTAGTACCGGTTTGACTAGCGGGGCCAATGAGCAGTTCTTC,CASSTGLTSGANEQFF,16,TRBV19,.,TRBJ2-1,TRBD2
TGTGCCAGCTCACCACGGGAGCGGGATCTGACCCAGTACTTC,CASSPRERDLTQYF,14,TRBV18,.,TRBJ2-5,TRBD2
TGTGCCAGCAGACTCGGGACTAGCGGCAGGGCCGGGGATATCTATGAGCAGTTCTTC,CASRLGTSGRAGDIYEQFF,19,TRBV2,.,TRBJ2-1,TRBD2
TGTGCCAGCAGCCCGAGTTTCAGGAACGATCAGCCCCAGCATTTT,CASSPSFRNDQPQHF,15,TRBV5-6,.,TRBJ1-5,.
TGTGCCAGCTCGAAACTGCCGGGAGACGAGCAGTACTTC,CASSKLPGDEQYF,13,TRBV18,.,TRBJ2-7,.
TGTGCCAGCAGCTTAGCCGGGGGGCGCATCGAAAAACTGTTTTTT,CASSLAGGRIEKLFF,15,TRBV11-2,.,TRBJ1-4,.
TGTGCCAGTAGTATGGTCTATGGCGATCAGCCCCAGCATTTT,CASSMVYGDQPQHF,14,TRBV19,.,TRBJ1-5,.
TGCGCCAGCAGCTTCCTGACCGAAGACTACGAGCAGTACTTC,CASSFLTEDYEQYF,14,TRBV5-1,.,TRBJ2-7,.
TGTGCCAGTACCCGGACGGTGGGAGCGTACGAGCAGTACTTC,CASTRTVGAYEQYF,14,TRBV27,.,TRBJ2-7,.
TGTGCCAGCAGTCAGGACAGGGGGAATTGGGGCTACACCTTC,CASSQDRGNWGYTF,14,TRBV5-5,once,TRBJ1-2,TRBD1
TGCAGCGTTTTGGGGTCAGAAGCTTTCTTT,CSVLGSEAFF,10,TRBV29-1,.,TRBJ1-1,.
TGTGCCAGCAGCCTAGAGGGGGTCCACACCGGGGAGCTGTTTTTT,CASSLEGVHTGELFF,15,TRBV9,.,TRBJ2-2,.
TGTGCCAGCAGCCAAGATACAGGTTCCTCTGGAAACACCATATATTTT,CASSQDTGSSGNTIYF,16,TRBV4-2,.,TRBJ1-3,.
TGCGCCAGCAGCTTGATCTTTCGGCCGGGACAGGGCACAGATACGCAGTATTTT,CASSLIFRPGQGTDTQYF,18,TRBV5-1,.,TRBJ2-3,TRBD1